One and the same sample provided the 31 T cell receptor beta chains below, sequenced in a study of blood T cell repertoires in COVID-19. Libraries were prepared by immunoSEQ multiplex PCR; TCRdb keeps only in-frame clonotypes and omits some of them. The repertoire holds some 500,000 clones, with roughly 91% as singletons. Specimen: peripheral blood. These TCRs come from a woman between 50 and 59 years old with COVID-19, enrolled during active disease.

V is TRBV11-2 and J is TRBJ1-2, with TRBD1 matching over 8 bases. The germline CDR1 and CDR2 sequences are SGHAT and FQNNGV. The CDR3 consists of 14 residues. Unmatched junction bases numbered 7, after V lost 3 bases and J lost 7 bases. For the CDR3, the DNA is TGTGCCAGCAGCTTCACCCAGGGGGCTGGTGGCTACACCTTC. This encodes CASSFTQGAGGYTF.

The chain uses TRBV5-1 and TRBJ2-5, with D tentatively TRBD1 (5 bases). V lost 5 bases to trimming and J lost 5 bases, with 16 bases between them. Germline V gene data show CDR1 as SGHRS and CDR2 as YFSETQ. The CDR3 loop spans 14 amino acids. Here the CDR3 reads CASRPWGARETQYF. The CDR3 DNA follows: TGCGCCAGCAGACCCTGGGGCGCGCGGGAGACCCAGTACTTC.

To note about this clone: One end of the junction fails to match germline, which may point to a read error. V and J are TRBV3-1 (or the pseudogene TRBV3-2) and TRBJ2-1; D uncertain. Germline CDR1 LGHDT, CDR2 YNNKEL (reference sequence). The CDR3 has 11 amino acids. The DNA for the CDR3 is TGTGCCAGCAGCCTCTACTATGAGCAGTTCTTC. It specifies CASSLYYEQFF.

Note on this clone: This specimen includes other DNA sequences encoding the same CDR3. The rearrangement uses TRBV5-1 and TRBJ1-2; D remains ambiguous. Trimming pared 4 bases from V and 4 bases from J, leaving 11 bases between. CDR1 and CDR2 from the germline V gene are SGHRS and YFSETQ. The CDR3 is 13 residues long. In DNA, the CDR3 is TGCGCCAGCAGCCTACCCCACGGCTATGGCTACACCTTC. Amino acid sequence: CASSLPHGYGYTF.

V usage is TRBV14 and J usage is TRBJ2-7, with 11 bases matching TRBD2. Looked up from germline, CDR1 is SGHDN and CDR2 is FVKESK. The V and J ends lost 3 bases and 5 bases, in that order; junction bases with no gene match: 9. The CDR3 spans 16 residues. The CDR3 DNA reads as TGTGCCAGCAGCCACGTCGATAGACTAGCGGGGAACGAGCAGTACTTC. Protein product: CASSHVDRLAGNEQYF.

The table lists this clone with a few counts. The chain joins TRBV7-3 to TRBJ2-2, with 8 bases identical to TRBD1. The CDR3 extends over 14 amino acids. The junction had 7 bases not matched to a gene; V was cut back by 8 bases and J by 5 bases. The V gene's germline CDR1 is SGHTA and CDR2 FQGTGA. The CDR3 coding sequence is TGTGCCAGCCAGGACAGGGCGGGGACCGGGGAGCTGTTTTTT. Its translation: CASQDRAGTGELFF.

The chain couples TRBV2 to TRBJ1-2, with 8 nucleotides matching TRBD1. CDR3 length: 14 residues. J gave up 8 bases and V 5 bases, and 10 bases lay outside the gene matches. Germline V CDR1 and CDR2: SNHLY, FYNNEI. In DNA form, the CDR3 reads TGTGCCAGCAGTTACGACAGGGGCACCCGGGGCTACACCTTC. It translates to CASSYDRGTRGYTF.

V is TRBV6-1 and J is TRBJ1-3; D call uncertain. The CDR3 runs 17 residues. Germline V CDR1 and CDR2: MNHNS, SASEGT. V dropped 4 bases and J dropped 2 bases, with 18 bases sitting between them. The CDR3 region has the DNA TGTGCCAGCAGTGCATGGGCCAGGCTCTCTGCTGGAAACACCATATATTTT. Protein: CASSAWARLSAGNTIYF.

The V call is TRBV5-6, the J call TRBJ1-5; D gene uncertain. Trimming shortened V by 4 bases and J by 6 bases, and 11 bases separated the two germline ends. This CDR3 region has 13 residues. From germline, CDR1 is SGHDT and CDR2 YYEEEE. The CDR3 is CASSITGVQPQHF. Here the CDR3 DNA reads TGTGCCAGCAGCATAACCGGGGTTCAGCCCCAGCATTTT.

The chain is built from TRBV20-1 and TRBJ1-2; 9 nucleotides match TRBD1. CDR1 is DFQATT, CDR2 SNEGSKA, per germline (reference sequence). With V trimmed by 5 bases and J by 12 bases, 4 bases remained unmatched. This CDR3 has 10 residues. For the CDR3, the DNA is TGCAGTGCTGGGGACAGGGTCCACACCTTC. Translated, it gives CSAGDRVHTF.

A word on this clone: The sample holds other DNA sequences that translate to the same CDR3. Here the CDR3 reads CASSFGDRNQPQHF. In nucleotides, the CDR3 is TGTGCCAGCAGCTTTGGAGACAGGAATCAGCCCCAGCATTTT. V usage is TRBV7-9 and J usage is TRBJ1-5; TRBD1 is a possible D gene (6 bases). Trimming stripped 3 bases from V and 4 bases from J, with 10 bases between. The CDR3 is made up of 14 amino acids. Germline V CDR1 and CDR2: SEHNR, FQNEAQ (reference sequence). Drawing the rest from reference TRBV7-9 and TRBJ1-5, the complete variable domain is DTGVSQNPRHKITKRGQNVTFRCDPISEHNRLYWYRQTLGQGPEFLTYFQNEAQLEKSRLLSDRFSAERPKGSFSTLEIQRTEQGDSAMYLCASSFGDRNQPQHFGDGTRLSIL.

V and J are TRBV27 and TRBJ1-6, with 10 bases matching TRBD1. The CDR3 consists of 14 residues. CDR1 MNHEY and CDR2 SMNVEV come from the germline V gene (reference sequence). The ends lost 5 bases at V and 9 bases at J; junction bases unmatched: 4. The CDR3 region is CASSQGQGFSPLHF. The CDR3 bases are TGTGCCAGCAGTCAGGGACAGGGGTTTTCACCCCTCCACTTT.

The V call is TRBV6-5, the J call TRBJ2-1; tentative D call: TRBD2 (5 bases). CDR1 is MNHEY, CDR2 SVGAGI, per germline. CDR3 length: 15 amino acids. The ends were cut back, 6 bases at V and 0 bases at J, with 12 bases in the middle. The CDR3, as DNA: TGTGCCAGCAGAACGGACTTCTACTCCTACAATGAGCAGTTCTTC. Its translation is CASRTDFYSYNEQFF.

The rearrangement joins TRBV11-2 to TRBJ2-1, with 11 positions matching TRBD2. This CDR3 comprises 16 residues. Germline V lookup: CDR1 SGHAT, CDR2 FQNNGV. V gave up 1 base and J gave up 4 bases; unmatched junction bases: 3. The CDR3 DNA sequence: TGTGCCAGCAGCTTAGTTAGCGGGGGGGTATACAATGAGCAGTTCTTC. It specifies CASSLVSGGVYNEQFF. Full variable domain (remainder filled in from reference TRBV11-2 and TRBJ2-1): EAGVAQSPRYKIIEKRQSVAFWCNPISGHATLYWYQQILGQGPKLLIQFQNNGVVDDSQLPKDRFSAERLKGVDSTLKIQPAKLEDSAVYLCASSLVSGGVYNEQFFGPGTRLTVL.

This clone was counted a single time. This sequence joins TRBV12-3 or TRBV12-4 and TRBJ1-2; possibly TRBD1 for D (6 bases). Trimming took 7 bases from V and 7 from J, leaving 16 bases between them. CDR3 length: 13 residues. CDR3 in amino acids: CASTLGGRGGYTF. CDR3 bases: TGTGCCAGCACCCTGGGGGGGCGAGGTGGCTACACCTTC.

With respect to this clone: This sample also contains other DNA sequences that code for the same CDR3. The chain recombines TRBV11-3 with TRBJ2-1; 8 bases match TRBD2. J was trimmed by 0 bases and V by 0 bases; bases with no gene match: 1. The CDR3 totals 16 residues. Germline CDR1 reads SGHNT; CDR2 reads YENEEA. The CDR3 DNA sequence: TGTGCCAGCAGCTTAGAGGCGGGGGGCTCCTACAATGAGCAGTTCTTC. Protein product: CASSLEAGGSYNEQFF.

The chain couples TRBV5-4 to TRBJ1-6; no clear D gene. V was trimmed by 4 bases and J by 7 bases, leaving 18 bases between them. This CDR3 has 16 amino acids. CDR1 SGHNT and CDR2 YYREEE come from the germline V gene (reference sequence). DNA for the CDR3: TGTGCCAGCAGCCTTACGTGGGGAAGGGAGAATTCACCCCTCCACTTT. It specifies CASSLTWGRENSPLHF.

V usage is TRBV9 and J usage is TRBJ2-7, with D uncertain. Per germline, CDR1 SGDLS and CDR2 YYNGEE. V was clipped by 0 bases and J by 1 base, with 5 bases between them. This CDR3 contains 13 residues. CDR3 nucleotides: TGTGCCAGCAGCGTAGGAGGATCCTACGAGCAGTACTTC. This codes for CASSVGGSYEQYF.

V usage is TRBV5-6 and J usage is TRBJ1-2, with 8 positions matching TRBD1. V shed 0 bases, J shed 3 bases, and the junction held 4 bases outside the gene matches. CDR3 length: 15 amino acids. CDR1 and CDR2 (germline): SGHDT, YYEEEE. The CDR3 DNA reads TGTGCCAGCAGCTTGGGGACAGGGATCCACTATGGCTACACCTTC. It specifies CASSLGTGIHYGYTF. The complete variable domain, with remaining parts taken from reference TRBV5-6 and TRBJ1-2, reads DAGVTQSPTHLIKTRGQQVTLRCSPKSGHDTVSWYQQALGQGPQFIFQYYEEEERQRGNFPDRFSGHQFPNYSSELNVNALLLGDSALYLCASSLGTGIHYGYTFGSGTRLTVV.

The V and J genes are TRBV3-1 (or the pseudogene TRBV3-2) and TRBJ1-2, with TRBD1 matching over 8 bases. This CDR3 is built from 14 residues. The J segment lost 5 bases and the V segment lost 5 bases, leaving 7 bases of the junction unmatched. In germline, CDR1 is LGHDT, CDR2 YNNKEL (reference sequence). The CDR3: CASSARTGLYGYTF. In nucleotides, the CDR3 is TGTGCCAGCAGCGCCCGGACAGGGCTTTATGGCTACACCTTC.

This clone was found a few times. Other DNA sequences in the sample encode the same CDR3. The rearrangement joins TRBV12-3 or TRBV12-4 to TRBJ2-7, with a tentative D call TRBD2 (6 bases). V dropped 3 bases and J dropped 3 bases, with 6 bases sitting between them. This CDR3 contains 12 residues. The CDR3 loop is CASSLRGYEQYF. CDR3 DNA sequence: TGTGCCAGCAGTTTGCGGGGCTACGAGCAGTACTTC.

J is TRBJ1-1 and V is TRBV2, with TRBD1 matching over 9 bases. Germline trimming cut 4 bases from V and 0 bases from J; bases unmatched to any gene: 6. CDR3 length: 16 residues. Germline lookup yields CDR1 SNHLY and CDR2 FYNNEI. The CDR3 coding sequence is TGTGCCAGCAGTGGAGGGACAGGGAGATTGAACACTGAAGCTTTCTTT. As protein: CASSGGTGRLNTEAFF.

CDR3 in amino acids: CASRPTGGVYGYTF. CDR3 in DNA: TGTGCCAGCAGGCCTACAGGGGGCGTCTATGGCTACACCTTC. This rearrangement joins TRBV28 to TRBJ1-2; 9 bases are shared with TRBD1. Germline values: CDR1 MDHEN, CDR2 SYDVKM. J was trimmed by 4 bases and V by 6 bases; bases with no gene match: 6. This CDR3 has 14 amino acids.

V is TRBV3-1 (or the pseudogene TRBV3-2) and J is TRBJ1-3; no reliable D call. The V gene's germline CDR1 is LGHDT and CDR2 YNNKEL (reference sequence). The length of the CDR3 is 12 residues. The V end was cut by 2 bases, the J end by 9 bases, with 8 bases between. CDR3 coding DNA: TGTGCCAGCAGCCAACTTCGTTCCACCATATATTTT. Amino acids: CASSQLRSTIYF.

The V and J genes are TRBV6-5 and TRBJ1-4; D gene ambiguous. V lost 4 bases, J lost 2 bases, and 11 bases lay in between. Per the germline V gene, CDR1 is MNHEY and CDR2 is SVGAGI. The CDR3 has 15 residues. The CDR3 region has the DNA TGTGCCAGCAGTTGGGTCCCAGGCACTAATGAAAAACTGTTTTTT. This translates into CASSWVPGTNEKLFF.

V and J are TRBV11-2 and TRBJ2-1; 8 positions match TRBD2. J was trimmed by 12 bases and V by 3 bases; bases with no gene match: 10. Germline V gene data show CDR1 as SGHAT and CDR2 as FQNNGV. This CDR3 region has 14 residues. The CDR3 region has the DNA TGTGCCAGCAGCTTCGGGACTAGTGGGCTAGGGCAGTTCTTC. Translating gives CASSFGTSGLGQFF.

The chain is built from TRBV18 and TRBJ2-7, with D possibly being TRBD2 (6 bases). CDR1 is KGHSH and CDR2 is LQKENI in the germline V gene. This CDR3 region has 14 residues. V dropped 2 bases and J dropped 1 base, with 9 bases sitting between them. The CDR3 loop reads CASSPGGLSYEQYF. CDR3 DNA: TGTGCCAGCTCACCAGGGGGGTTATCCTACGAGCAGTACTTC.

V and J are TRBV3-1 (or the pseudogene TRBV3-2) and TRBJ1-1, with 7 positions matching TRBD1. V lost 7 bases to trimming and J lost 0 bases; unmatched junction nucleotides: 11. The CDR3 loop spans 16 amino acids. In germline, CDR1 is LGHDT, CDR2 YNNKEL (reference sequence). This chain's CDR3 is CASTNGGGQMNTEAFF. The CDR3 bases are TGTGCCAGCACTAACGGAGGGGGACAGATGAACACTGAAGCTTTCTTT.

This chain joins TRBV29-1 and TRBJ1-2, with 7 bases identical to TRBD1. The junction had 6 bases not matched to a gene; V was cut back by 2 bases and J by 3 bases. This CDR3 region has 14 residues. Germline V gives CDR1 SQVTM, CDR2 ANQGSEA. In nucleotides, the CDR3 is TGCAGCGTTGAACGCACCGGGACAGACTATGGCTACACCTTC. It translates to CSVERTGTDYGYTF. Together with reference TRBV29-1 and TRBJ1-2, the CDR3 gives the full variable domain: SAVISQKPSRDICQRGTSLTIQCQVDSQVTMMFWYRQQPGQSLTLIATANQGSEATYESGFVIDKFPISRPNLTFSTLTVSNMSPEDSSIYLCSVERTGTDYGYTFGSGTRLTVV.

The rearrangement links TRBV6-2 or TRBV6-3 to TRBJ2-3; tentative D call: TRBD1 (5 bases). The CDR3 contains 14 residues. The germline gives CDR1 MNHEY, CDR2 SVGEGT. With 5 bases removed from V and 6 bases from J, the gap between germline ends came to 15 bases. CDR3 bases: TGTGCCAGCAGTAAGGGGCTGGCGAGGGATACGCAGTATTTT. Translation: CASSKGLARDTQYF.

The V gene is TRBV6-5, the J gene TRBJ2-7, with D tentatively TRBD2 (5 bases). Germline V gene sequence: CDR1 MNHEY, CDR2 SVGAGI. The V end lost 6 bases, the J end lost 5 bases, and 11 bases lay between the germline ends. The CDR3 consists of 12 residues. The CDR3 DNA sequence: TGTGCCAGCAGCCTAGCCCCGGACGAGCAGTACTTC. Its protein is CASSLAPDEQYF.